The sequence of this T cell receptor (beta chain) was determined in a study of glioma-infiltrating T cells. Study observations and caveats: Tissue and blood shared very few CDR3 sequences.

This clonotype was observed a handful of times. Its cognate antigen is unknown. The CDR3 is made up of 14 amino acids. Trimming shortened V by 3 bases and J by 8 bases, and 14 bases separated the two germline ends. Germline values: CDR1 MNHNY, CDR2 SVGAGI (reference sequence). Using RNA template, CDR3s of TCR alpha and beta were amplified with iRepertoire arm-PCR. TCRdb re-derived calls from the multiplex PCR reads in MiXCR, one entry per CDR3 protein. The profile shows fewer than 500,000 distinct CDR3 sequences, roughly two fifths of them singletons. The sequence was collected from a human donor with low-grade glioma or glioblastoma, undergoing nonglioma brain surgery, or in good health (not recorded which). The chain couples TRBV6-6 to TRBJ2-1; the D gene is possibly TRBD2 (6 bases). Sequencing was done on a sample of glioma tissue, nonneoplastic brain tissue, or PBMCs (not recorded which). The CDR3 region is CASSYAGPLDEQFF. DNA for the CDR3: TGTGCCAGCAGTTATGCGGGACCCTTGGATGAGCAGTTCTTC.